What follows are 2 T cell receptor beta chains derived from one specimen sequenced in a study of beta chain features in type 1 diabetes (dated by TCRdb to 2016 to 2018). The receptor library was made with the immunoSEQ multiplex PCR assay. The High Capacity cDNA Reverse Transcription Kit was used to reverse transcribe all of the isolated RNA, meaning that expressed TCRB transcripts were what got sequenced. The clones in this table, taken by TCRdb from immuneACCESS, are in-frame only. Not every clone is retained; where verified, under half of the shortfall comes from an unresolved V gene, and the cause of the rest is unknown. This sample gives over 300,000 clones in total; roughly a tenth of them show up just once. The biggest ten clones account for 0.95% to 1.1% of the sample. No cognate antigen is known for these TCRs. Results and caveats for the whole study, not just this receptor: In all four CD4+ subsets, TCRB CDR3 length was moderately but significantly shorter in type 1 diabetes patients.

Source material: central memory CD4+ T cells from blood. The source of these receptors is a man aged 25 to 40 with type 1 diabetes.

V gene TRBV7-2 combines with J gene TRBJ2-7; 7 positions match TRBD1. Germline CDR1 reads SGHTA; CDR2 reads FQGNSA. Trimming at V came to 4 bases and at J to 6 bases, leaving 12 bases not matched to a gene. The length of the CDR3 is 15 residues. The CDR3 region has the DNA TGTGCCAGCAGCTCCCCGGTGAAGGGGGCTTCCGAGCAGTACTTC. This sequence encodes CASSSPVKGASEQYF.

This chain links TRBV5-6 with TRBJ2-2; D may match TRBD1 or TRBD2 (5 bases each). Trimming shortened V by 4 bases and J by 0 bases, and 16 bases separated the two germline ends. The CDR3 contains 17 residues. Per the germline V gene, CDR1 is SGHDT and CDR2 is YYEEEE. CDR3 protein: CASSKTAGTANTGELFF. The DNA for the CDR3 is TGTGCCAGCAGCAAAACAGCCGGGACCGCGAACACCGGGGAGCTGTTTTTT.